These 3 T cell receptor beta chains came from one sample sequenced in a study of shared clonotypes between healthy human individuals. Assay: immunoSEQ multiplex PCR; the TCRdb copy retains only in-frame clones and omits some. The repertoire holds over 2 million clones, with roughly 90% as singletons. Material for sequencing was naive CD4+ T cells from PBMCs. Stated subset: CD45RA+ positively selected. The source of these receptors is a man younger than 35 in good health. Some clones in this sample may be carry-over from other donors' samples.

This clone was recorded once. The chain employs TRBV7-3 and TRBJ2-7; D may be TRBD1 (5 bases). The CDR3 covers 15 residues. The germline gives CDR1 SGHTA, CDR2 FQGTGA. Trimming shortened V by 5 bases and J by 4 bases, and 18 bases separated the two germline ends. The CDR3 bases are TGTGCCAGCAGCCCTGGGGCGACCCTTTCATACGAGCAGTACTTC. Translating gives CASSPGATLSYEQYF.

The V and J genes are TRBV28 and TRBJ2-5, with 9 bases lining up with TRBD1. The CDR3 has 15 residues. Germline lookup yields CDR1 MDHEN and CDR2 SYDVKM. V lost 3 bases and J lost 4; bases outside the gene matches: 6. The CDR3, as DNA: TGTGCCAGCAGTTTGGGGACAGGGAGTCGAGAGACCCAGTACTTC. This codes for CASSLGTGSRETQYF.

The genes are TRBV12-5 and TRBJ2-7, with D unclear. V lost 3 bases, J lost 6 bases, and 9 bases lay in between. CDR3 length: 12 amino acids. Germline V gene data show CDR1 as LGHNT and CDR2 as FRNRAP. The CDR3 DNA reads as TGTGCTAGTGGTTTCGGCGCCCGCGAGCAGTACTTC. This sequence encodes CASGFGAREQYF.